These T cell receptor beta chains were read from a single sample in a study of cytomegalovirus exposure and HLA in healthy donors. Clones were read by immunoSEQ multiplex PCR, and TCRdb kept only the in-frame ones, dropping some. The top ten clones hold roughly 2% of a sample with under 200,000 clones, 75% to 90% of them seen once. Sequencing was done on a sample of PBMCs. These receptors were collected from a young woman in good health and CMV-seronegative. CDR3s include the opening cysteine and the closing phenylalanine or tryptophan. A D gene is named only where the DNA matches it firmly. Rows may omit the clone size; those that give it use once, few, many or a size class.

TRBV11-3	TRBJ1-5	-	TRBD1	TGTGCCAGCAGCTGCGACAGGGGGGATCAGCCCCAGCATTTT	CASSCDRGDQPQHF
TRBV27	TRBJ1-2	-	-	TGTGCCAGCAGTTCCCGCCTTAGAGGGATATTAGCTAACTATGGCTACACCTTC	CASSSRLRGILANYGYTF
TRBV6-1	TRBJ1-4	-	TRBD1	TGTGCCAGCAGTCCGGGACAGGGGAATGAAAAACTGTTTTTT	CASSPGQGNEKLFF
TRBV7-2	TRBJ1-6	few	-	TGTGCCAGCAGCTTAGCCAGGGTGTCTAATTCACCCCTCCACTTT	CASSLARVSNSPLHF
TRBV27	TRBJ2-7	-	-	TGTGCCAGCAGTTTCGCGGGTGAGACCTACGAGCAGTACTTC	CASSFAGETYEQYF
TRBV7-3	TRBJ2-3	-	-	TGTGCCAGCAGCCCGGGATTTCTAGGGAACACAGATACGCAGTATTTT	CASSPGFLGNTDTQYF
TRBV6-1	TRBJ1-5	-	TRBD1	TGTGCCAGCAGTGAAGCGACAGGGCGGTTTCTTTTGAGGCAGCCCCAGCATTTT	CASSEATGRFLLRQPQHF
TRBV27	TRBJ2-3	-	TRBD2	TGTGCCAGCAGTTTATACGGGAGGGCAGATACGCAGTATTTT	CASSLYGRADTQYF
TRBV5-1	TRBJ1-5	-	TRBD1	TGCGCCAGCAGCTTGGGGACAGGGGTCAATCAGCCCCAGCATTTT	CASSLGTGVNQPQHF
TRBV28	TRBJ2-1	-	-	TGTGCCAGCAGTTTAGACAACGGGGGCAATGAGCAGTTCTTC	CASSLDNGGNEQFF
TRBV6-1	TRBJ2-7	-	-	TGTGCCAGCAGGACATACGAGCAGTACTTC	CASRTYEQYF
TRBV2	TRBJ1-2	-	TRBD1	TGTGCCAGCGGAGGGACAGGAGACTATGGCTACACCTTC	CASGGTGDYGYTF
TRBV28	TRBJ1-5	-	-	TGTGCCAGCAGCCTAGTGTCGCCTCAGCCCCAGCATTTT	CASSLVSPQPQHF
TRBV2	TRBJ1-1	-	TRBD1	TGTGCCAGCAGTCGGGACAGCCCTACTGAAGCTTTCTTT	CASSRDSPTEAFF
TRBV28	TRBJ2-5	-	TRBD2	TGTGCCAGCAGTCCAAGTGGGAGGGGGACCCAGTACTTC	CASSPSGRGTQYF
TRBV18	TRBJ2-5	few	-	TGTGCCAGCTCACCTAACCAAGAGACCCAGTACTTC	CASSPNQETQYF
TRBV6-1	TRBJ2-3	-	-	TGTGCCAGCAGTTCGTCGGCGACTAGCACAGATACGCAGTATTTT	CASSSSATSTDTQYF
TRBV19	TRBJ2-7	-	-	TGTGCCAGTAGTATACAGGCGGGTTACGAGCAGTACTTC	CASSIQAGYEQYF
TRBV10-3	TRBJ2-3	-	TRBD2	TGTGCCATCAGGGGGGACTATCTATCAGCGTCAGATACGCAGTATTTT	CAIRGDYLSASDTQYF
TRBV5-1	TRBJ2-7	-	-	TGCGCCAGCGGGGGCGGCAGTTCCTACGAGCAGTACTTC	CASGGGSSYEQYF
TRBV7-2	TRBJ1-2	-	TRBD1	TGTGCCAGCAGCCGGGACAGGCAAGTCTATGGCTACACCTTC	CASSRDRQVYGYTF
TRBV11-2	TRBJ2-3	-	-	TGTGCCAGCAGCTTAGGTCAGGTCCCAGATACGCAGTATTTT	CASSLGQVPDTQYF
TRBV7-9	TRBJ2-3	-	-	TGTGCCAGCAGCTCCCCAGGATGGACAGATACGCAGTATTTT	CASSSPGWTDTQYF
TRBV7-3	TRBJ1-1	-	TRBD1	TGTGCCAGCAGCTCCGACAGGGACACTGAAGCTTTCTTT	CASSSDRDTEAFF
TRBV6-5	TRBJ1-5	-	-	TGTGCCAGCAGTTACTCGGGCCCGGGGGACAATCAGCCCCAGCATTTT	CASSYSGPGDNQPQHF
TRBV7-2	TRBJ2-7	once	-	TGTGCCAGCAGCCCCCAACTGGGGGGAGGCTACGAGCAGTACTTC	CASSPQLGGGYEQYF
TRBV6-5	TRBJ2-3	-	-	TGTGCCAGCAGCCGCGGACAGTCTAGCACAGATACGCAGTATTTT	CASSRGQSSTDTQYF
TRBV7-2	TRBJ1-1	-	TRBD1	TGTGCCAGCAGCTTAGTAGCAGGGGGTGAGAACACTGAAGCTTTCTTT	CASSLVAGGENTEAFF
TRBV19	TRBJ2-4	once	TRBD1	TGTGCCAGTAGTACCTCAGGACAGGGTGTGTTAAACATTCAGTACTTC	CASSTSGQGVLNIQYF
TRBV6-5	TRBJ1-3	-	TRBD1	TGTGCCAGCAGTTACCGAGGACAGGGGAGAAACACCATATATTTT	CASSYRGQGRNTIYF
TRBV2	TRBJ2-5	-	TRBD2	TGTGCCAGCAGTGAAGGATACTCGAGGGGAGGGGTTGAGGGGGAGACCCAGTACTTC	CASSEGYSRGGVEGETQYF
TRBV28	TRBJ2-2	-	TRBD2	TGTGCCAGCAGTTTCGGGAGGGCTGGCACCGGGGAGCTGTTTTTT	CASSFGRAGTGELFF
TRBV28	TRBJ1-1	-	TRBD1	TGTGCCAGCACCCTACAGGGGGACACTGAAGCTTTCTTT	CASTLQGDTEAFF
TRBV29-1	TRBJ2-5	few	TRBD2	TGCAGCGTTGAGGGGAGACTAGCGGGAGTAGAGCGAGAGACCCAGTACTTC	CSVEGRLAGVERETQYF
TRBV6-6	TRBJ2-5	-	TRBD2	TGTGCCAGCAGTTCGGGACTAGCGGGGCAAGAGACCCAGTACTTC	CASSSGLAGQETQYF
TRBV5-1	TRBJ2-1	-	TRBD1	TGCGCCAGCAGCTGGGGGACAGGGGGAGCGGGAGAATATTGGGATGAGCAGTTCTTC	CASSWGTGGAGEYWDEQFF
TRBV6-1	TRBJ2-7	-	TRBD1	TGTGCCAGCATGACAGGGGGAAATTGGGAGCAGTACTTC	CASMTGGNWEQYF
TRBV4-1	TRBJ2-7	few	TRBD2	TGCGCCAGCAGCCGAATAGCGGGAGAAGGAGACGAGCAGTACTTC	CASSRIAGEGDEQYF
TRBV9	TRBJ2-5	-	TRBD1	TGTGCCAGCAGCATGACAGGGTTTGAAGAGACCCAGTACTTC	CASSMTGFEETQYF
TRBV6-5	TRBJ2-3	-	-	TGTGCCAGCAGCCGCCTGGAAGCGGATACGCAGTATTTT	CASSRLEADTQYF
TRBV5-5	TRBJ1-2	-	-	TGTGCCAGCAGCGCGCCAGGCGCGGGGAGGGGCTACACCTTC	CASSAPGAGRGYTF
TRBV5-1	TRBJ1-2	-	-	TGCGCCAGCAGCTTTGGAAAGTGGGGCCCTAACTATGGCTACACCTTC	CASSFGKWGPNYGYTF
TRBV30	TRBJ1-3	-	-	TGTGCCTGGAGTGGCCAGGACACCCTCCTCGGAGCCATATATTTT	CAWSGQDTLLGAIYF
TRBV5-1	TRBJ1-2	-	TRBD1	TGCGCCAGCAGCGGACAGGGGACGTCCTATGGCTACACCTTC	CASSGQGTSYGYTF
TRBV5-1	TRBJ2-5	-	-	-	CASSFGSGGGQGRNF
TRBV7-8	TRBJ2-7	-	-	TGTGCCAGCAGCTTGTGGGTAGCTGGCTACGAGCAGTACTTC	CASSLWVAGYEQYF
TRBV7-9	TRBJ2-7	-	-	TGTGCCAGCAGCTTTCCACTCGGGGTGTCCTACGAGCAGTACTTC	CASSFPLGVSYEQYF
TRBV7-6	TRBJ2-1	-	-	TGTGCCAGCAGCTTAGCTGAGGGGGATGAGCAGTTCTTC	CASSLAEGDEQFF
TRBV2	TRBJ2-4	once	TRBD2	TGTGCCAGCAAGTCGCGGGAGCTGGGAAACATTCAGTACTTC	CASKSRELGNIQYF
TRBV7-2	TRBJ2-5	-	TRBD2	TGTGCCAGCAGCTTAGTATTAGCGGGGGGTCGAGAGACCCAGTACTTC	CASSLVLAGGRETQYF
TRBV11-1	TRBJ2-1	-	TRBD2	TGTGCCAGCAGCTTAGTAGCAGGGACTAGCTTTATCAATGAGCAGTTCTTC	CASSLVAGTSFINEQFF
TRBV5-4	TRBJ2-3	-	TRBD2	TGTGCCAGCAGCTTGGAGGAAGTACTAGCGGGGGGCACAGATACGCAGTATTTT	CASSLEEVLAGGTDTQYF